This T cell receptor beta chain was recovered during a study of CD8 T cells in ankylosing spondylitis. Comments on this clonotype: The antigen is unknown.

Scientists made TCR beta libraries using quantitative 5'-RACE with molecular barcodes. Each CDR3 protein is one row after TCRdb ran MiXCR on the 5' RACE reads. The repertoire has 670,000 or so distinct CDR3 sequences, around 19% of them found once; the top ten carry around a fifth. General study findings and limits: Relatively rare in peripheral blood, disease-linked clones were also CD8+. A TCR beta motif made of fewer than 10 highly homologous variants seemed typical of ankylosing spondylitis blood.

The germline gives CDR1 SQVTM, CDR2 ANQGSEA. V dropped 7 bases and J dropped 1 base, with 8 bases sitting between them. The CDR3 consists of 12 residues. This clonotype was obtained from a male donor with ankylosing spondylitis. Sequenced sample: blood, either unsorted or a sorted T cell fraction (not recorded which). The chain employs TRBV29-1 and TRBJ2-1, with D perhaps matching TRBD2 (5 bases). CDR3 bases: TGCAGCGCGGGGATGTCCTACAATGAGCAGTTCTTC. Protein sequence: CSAGMSYNEQFF.